This record looks at one TCR beta chain sequence and its context. Antigen specificity is unknown. This table comes from immunoSEQ multiplex PCR, and its TCRdb copy is limited to in-frame clones, with some not included. Altogether 9,000 to 15,000 clones are present, over 70% being singletons, with the ten largest covering around 3.8%. This sample is part of a study of T cells after posttransplantation cyclophosphamide. Study outcomes and limitations: Later post-transplant blood repertoires were often dominated by donor CD8+ memory clones. Recipient CMV seropositivity and CMV reactivation strongly tracked TRB clonality. Blood and skin or GI T cell repertoires showed limited TRB overlap.

Controls had myeloablative marrow grafts with methotrexate and calcineurin inhibitor, sampled at 1 year. This CDR3 comprises 16 residues. The ends lost 4 bases at V and 4 bases at J; junction bases unmatched: 9. Germline-derived CDR1 and CDR2 are PRHDT and FYEKMQ (reference sequence). The chain uses TRBV13 and TRBJ2-3; 9 bases align to TRBD1. This specimen was PBMCs, taken around 55 weeks after allogeneic stem cell transplant with calcineurin inhibitor and methotrexate. The source of this sequence is a young adult male patient who received an allogeneic stem cell transplant from an unrelated donor, was CMV-positive, and had acute GVHD only. Some of the T cells might come from the graft donor. The DNA of the CDR3 is TGTGCCAGCAGCTACATGGGACAGGGCTCAGCAGATACGCAGTATTTT. Its protein is CASSYMGQGSADTQYF.